The T cell receptor beta chain described here comes from a study of graft-versus-host responses after intestinal transplantation (dated by TCRdb to the early 2020s). For the wider study: The transplants that recipients got were multivisceral, liver-intestinal, or isolated intestinal. Every recipient was given anti-thymocyte globulin induction, then maintenance tacrolimus and steroids for approximately 3 years. Graft-versus-host and host-versus-graft alloreactive T cell clones were tracked in the graft, circulation and bone marrow after intestinal transplantation using bulk TCR-beta CDR3 sequencing. Alloreactive clones were identified by sequencing pre-transplant mixed lymphocyte reaction products and comparing them with unstimulated pre-transplant donor and recipient T cells. The cohort enrolled about two dozen intestinal transplant recipients, one of whom was a retransplant, and a few patients without pretransplant specimens were excluded. A peak of at least 4% donor T cells among recipient peripheral blood mononuclear cells was the definition used for donor T cell macrochimerism. Samples from three later patients were sequenced in-house on an Illumina MiSeq with MiXCR processing rather than by the commercial service.

What the research found in general, with its limitations: The relatively low number and heterogeneity of intestinal transplant patients limited the conclusions. Early after transplant, declines in HvG clones were associated with peak levels of circulating GvH clones. In the allografts of patients with donor T cell macrochimerism, GvH to HvG T cell clonal ratios were high. GvH clones were detected in recipient bone marrow, and some of these GvH clones were observed earlier in ileal mucosa or blood, consistent with an intestinal mucosal origin.

About this clone: Its antigen has not been determined. Per-base qualities were not stored, and no clone one base away is much larger.

Interpreted using the paper, the time point label stands for: cells obtained before transplantation from donor or recipient. CD3+CD4+ and CD3+CD8+ populations were FACS-sorted from unstimulated pre-transplant donor and recipient cells taken from spleen or lymph nodes. The CDR3 runs 13 amino acids, cysteine and phenylalanine included. Only CDR3 DNA is held: 39 bases, read in frame from base 1. Based on the germline V gene, the CDR1 and CDR2 sequences are SGHAT and FQNNGV. Between the V and J ends, shortened by 1 base and 1 base respectively, the junction contains 5 bases. Receptors were amplified or captured by the immunoSEQ multiplex PCR assay. In most patients, genomic DNA was isolated using the Qiagen DNeasy Blood and Tissue Kit and sent frozen to Adaptive Biotechnologies for TCR sequencing. Adaptive Biotechnologies carried out high-throughput TCR-beta CDR3 sequencing of genomic DNA for most patients. For the original study's pipeline: TCR sequencing data were retrieved from Adaptive's ImmunoSEQ software for more than 15 patients, whereas a few other patients were processed with MiXCR and VDJtools. To correct CD4 versus CD8 sorting errors, sequences present in both subsets at a frequency ratio below 5:1 were removed. Because the origin of CDR3 nucleotide sequences shared between donor and recipient could not be assigned, those sequences were removed. At least 2-fold expansion over unstimulated cells and a minimum CFSE-low frequency of 0.002% (template counts) or 0.001% (read counts) were required for clones to be classified as alloreactive. Clones were considered mappable if detected in sequenced pre-transplant spleen, lymph node, or MLR CFSE-low populations of the donor or recipient. The cumulative frequency of alloreactive clones was calculated as a percentage of all sequences, weighted by copy number. TCRdb obtained this table from immuneACCESS and retained in-frame rearrangements with V and J assigned. These tables miss some clones; where compared with another copy, unresolved V genes account for less than half of the shortfall, and the remainder is unexplained. D and trimming come from the DNA, and the V and J calls and clone size come from that table. The sample has tens of thousands of clones on record, approximately 84% of them singletons. The top ten clonotypes cover about 0.42% of the sample.

The receptor chain draws on TRBV11-2 and TRBJ2-7, and perhaps TRBD1 as D gene, on 5 matching bases. The sequence was obtained from a human donor who was the organ donor for an intestinal transplant. The sample in question was unstimulated CD4+ T cells sorted from spleen or lymph node cells, obtained before transplant. The nucleotide sequence is given as TGTGCCAGCAGCTTAGGGACATCCTACGAGCAGTACTTC. This translates into CASSLGTSYEQYF.